The 18 T cell receptor beta chains presented below share a single source sample, sequenced in a study of regulatory T cells in long-lasting Graves disease. Building the TCR beta libraries relied on iRepertoire HTBI primers, and CDR3 regions underwent Arm-PCR. TCRdb redid the calling of the multiplex PCR reads with MiXCR, one entry per CDR3 protein. The sample has approximately 440,000 distinct CDR3 sequences, 16% seen once. Time point denoted: newly diagnosed GD, antithyroid drugs for less than 3 months. Following extraction of RNA from PBMCs, that RNA was used to make the TCR library. These same records also appear under a second study, on T cells in Graves' hyperthyroidism and ophthalmopathy.

Sequences were derived from peripheral blood mononuclear cells (PBMCs), sampled at new diagnosis, from a patient treated with antithyroid drugs. The receptor source for this set is a man aged 35 to 55 with Graves disease.

This clonotype occurred a few times. It may be a read error: a sequence one base away is much more abundant. The chain combines TRBV11-2 with TRBJ2-1, with a possible D match to TRBD2 (6 bases). The CDR3 has 15 residues. Germline CDR1 reads SGHAT; CDR2 reads FQNNGV. The CDR3 here is CASRPLARPTNEQLF. The CDR3 bases are TGTGCCAGCAGACCTCTAGCGAGACCTACAAATGAGCAGCTCTTC.

This clonotype showed up many times. The chain carries TRBV2 and TRBJ2-7; maybe TRBD1 (6 bases). The V gene lost 1 base and the J gene lost 1 base, with 8 bases spanning the gap. Germline V gene data show CDR1 as SNHLY and CDR2 as FYNNEI. The length of the CDR3 is 14 residues. CDR3 in DNA: TGTGCCAGCAGTGAAGGGGACACATCCTACGAGCAGTACTTC. As protein: CASSEGDTSYEQYF.

In its sample, this clonotype was seen a few times. The chain carries TRBV12-3 or TRBV12-4 and TRBJ2-7, with TRBD1 as a possible D gene (6 bases). The CDR3 length is 11 residues. Trimming removed 5 bases from V and 7 bases from J, with 9 bases in between. The CDR3 reads CASSTGSEQYF. CDR3 nucleotides: TGTGCCAGCAGTACAGGGTCTGAGCAGTACTTC.

Points on this clonotype: It may be a read error: a sequence one base away is much more abundant. The chain recombines TRBV7-9 with TRBJ1-2, with 8 bases fitting TRBD1. CDR3 length: 15 residues. The V segment lost 1 base and the J segment 6 bases; nucleotides outside the gene matches: 7. Germline CDR1 is SEHNR and CDR2 is FQNEAQ (reference sequence). The CDR3 sequence: CASSLDSGTGHGYTF. The CDR3 DNA follows: TGTGCCAGCAGCTTAGATTCTGGGACAGGTCATGGCTACACCTTC.

The table lists this clonotype with many counts. The chain joins TRBV6-1 to TRBJ2-7, with no clear D. This CDR3 has 12 residues. With 3 bases removed from V and 9 bases from J, the gap between germline ends came to 12 bases. Germline V gives CDR1 MNHNS, CDR2 SASEGT. Written as DNA, the CDR3 is TGTGCCAGCAGTGATCCCCCCCCCCGGCAGTACTTC. As protein: CASSDPPPRQYF.

On this clonotype itself: Since a much larger clone is just one base distant, this may be a read error. This sequence joins TRBV20-1 and TRBJ2-1; TRBD2 aligns across 7 bases. Germline lookup yields CDR1 DFQATT and CDR2 SNEGSKA (reference sequence). The J segment lost 10 bases and the V segment lost 4 bases, leaving 10 bases of the junction unmatched. CDR3 length: 13 amino acids. In nucleotides, the CDR3 is TGCAGTGCTATTAGCGGGCCCTCCTACGAGCAGTTCTTC. Its translation is CSAISGPSYEQFF.

Many counts were recorded for this clonotype. This rearrangement joins TRBV5-1 to TRBJ2-7; 9 bases are a match to TRBD1. CDR3 length equals 12 residues. CDR1 SGHRS and CDR2 YFSETQ come from the germline V gene. The ends lost 8 bases at V and 5 bases at J; junction bases unmatched: 5. The CDR3 reads CARLQGAHEQYF. The CDR3 DNA follows: TGCGCCAGGTTACAGGGGGCGCACGAGCAGTACTTC. Based on the CDR3 plus reference TRBV5-1 and TRBJ2-7, the full variable domain is KAGVTQTPRYLIKTRGQQVTLSCSPISGHRSVSWYQQTPGQGLQFLFEYFSETQRNKGNFPGRFSGRQFSNSRSEMNVSTLELGDSALYLCARLQGAHEQYFGPGTRLTVT.

The chain recombines TRBV12-5 with TRBJ2-3; possible D gene TRBD1, 5 bases. CDR1 is LGHNT, CDR2 FRNRAP, per germline. The CDR3 length is 11 residues. V was pared by 7 bases and J by 3 bases, with 5 bases between. CDR3 region: CASEGTDTQYF. The CDR3 DNA reads TGTGCTAGTGAGGGGACAGATACGCAGTATTTT.

This clonotype was seen repeatedly, ten times or more. The chain uses TRBV5-1 and TRBJ2-5; 11 positions agree with TRBD2. The germline V gene encodes CDR1 SGHRS and CDR2 YFSETQ. V lost 0 bases and J lost 1; bases outside the gene matches: 8. The CDR3 covers 18 residues. The CDR3: CASSLAGTSGGAQETQYF. The CDR3 DNA reads TGCGCCAGCAGCTTGGCTGGGACTAGCGGAGGTGCCCAAGAGACCCAGTACTTC.

The chain has TRBV14 and TRBJ2-7; 11 positions match TRBD2. J lost 4 bases, V lost 4 bases, and 6 bases had no gene match. CDR1 and CDR2 from the germline V gene are SGHDN and FVKESK. CDR3 size: 15 residues. CDR3: CASSPRASGRYEQYF. The CDR3 DNA sequence: TGTGCCAGCAGCCCCAGGGCTAGCGGGAGGTACGAGCAGTACTTC.

On this clonotype: With a much larger clone just one base away, this may be a read error. The genes are TRBV28 and TRBJ2-7; 12 bases agree with TRBD2. The CDR3 has 16 residues. Germline CDR1 is MDHEN and CDR2 is SYDVKM. V dropped 5 bases and J dropped 7; count of bases not matched to a gene: 12. The CDR3 coding sequence is TGTGCCAGCAGTCGGACTAGCGGGAACTCCTACAATGAGCAGTACTTC. Protein: CASSRTSGNSYNEQYF.

Points on this clonotype: Germline and junction disagree at one end, which may indicate a read error. This rearrangement joins TRBV4-1 to TRBJ2-1; the match to TRBD2 covers 7 bases. This CDR3 is 13 amino acids long. Germline assignment: CDR1 MGHRA and CDR2 YSYEKL. CDR3 DNA sequence: TGCGCCAGCAGCCAAGTAATACTCGCCCCGGGGGGCTTC. Its protein is CASSQVILAPGGF.

This clonotype was seen repeatedly, ten times or more. The chain links TRBV28 to TRBJ1-6; weak D call: TRBD1 (5 bases). The V and J ends lost 5 bases and 6 bases respectively, with 14 bases between them. The CDR3 is 15 amino acids. Germline CDR1 is MDHEN and CDR2 is SYDVKM. The CDR3 loop reads CASSLRDGTNSPLHF. As DNA, the CDR3 is TGTGCCAGCAGTCTCCGGGACGGTACTAATTCACCCCTCCACTTT.

This clonotype was seen at least ten times. This chain joins TRBV6-1 and TRBJ2-1; D not resolved. CDR3 length equals 13 residues. The germline gives CDR1 MNHNS, CDR2 SASEGT. The V end was cut by 2 bases, the J end by 9 bases, with 11 bases between. Here the CDR3 DNA reads TGTGCCAGCAGTGAATCGAGCGTGAGTGAGCAGTTCTTC. Translation gives CASSESSVSEQFF.

This clonotype has more than one count but fewer than ten. The chain combines TRBV20-1 with TRBJ2-1; tentatively, D is TRBD1 (6 bases). In germline, CDR1 is DFQATT, CDR2 SNEGSKA (reference sequence). The CDR3 spans 13 residues. Trimming removed 6 bases at V and 4 bases at J, with 13 bases between. The CDR3 protein is CSALARGYNEQFF. CDR3 DNA sequence: TGCAGTGCCTTAGCCAGGGGTTACAATGAGCAGTTCTTC.

The rearrangement links TRBV20-1 to TRBJ2-7; TRBD2 agrees at 9 bases. V shed 2 bases, J shed 0 bases, and the junction held 14 bases outside the gene matches. The CDR3 has 18 amino acids. From germline, CDR1 is DFQATT and CDR2 SNEGSKA (reference sequence). The chain's CDR3 is CSARISAASGMNSYEQYF. CDR3 coding DNA: TGCAGTGCTAGAATTTCGGCGGCTAGCGGGATGAACTCCTACGAGCAGTACTTC.

This clonotype was detected ten times or more. The CDR3 region is CATSAADRAWGTSTGELFF. DNA of the CDR3: TGTGCCACCAGTGCGGCCGACAGGGCGTGGGGGACCAGCACCGGGGAGCTGTTTTTT. The rearrangement joins TRBV24-1 to TRBJ2-2; TRBD1 matches 7 bases. The germline CDR1 and CDR2 sequences are KGHDR and SFDVKD. Trimming at V came to 5 bases and at J to 4 bases, leaving 18 bases not matched to a gene. CDR3 length equals 19 residues.

The chain recombines TRBV6-1 with TRBJ2-3; D not certain. Trimming pared 5 bases from V and 0 bases from J, leaving 18 bases between. The CDR3 extends over 17 amino acids. CDR1 and CDR2 from the germline V gene are MNHNS and SASEGT. The CDR3 loop is CASSRPTTFTSTDTQYF. The CDR3 coding sequence is TGTGCCAGCAGTCGACCTACAACCTTTACTAGCACAGATACGCAGTATTTT.